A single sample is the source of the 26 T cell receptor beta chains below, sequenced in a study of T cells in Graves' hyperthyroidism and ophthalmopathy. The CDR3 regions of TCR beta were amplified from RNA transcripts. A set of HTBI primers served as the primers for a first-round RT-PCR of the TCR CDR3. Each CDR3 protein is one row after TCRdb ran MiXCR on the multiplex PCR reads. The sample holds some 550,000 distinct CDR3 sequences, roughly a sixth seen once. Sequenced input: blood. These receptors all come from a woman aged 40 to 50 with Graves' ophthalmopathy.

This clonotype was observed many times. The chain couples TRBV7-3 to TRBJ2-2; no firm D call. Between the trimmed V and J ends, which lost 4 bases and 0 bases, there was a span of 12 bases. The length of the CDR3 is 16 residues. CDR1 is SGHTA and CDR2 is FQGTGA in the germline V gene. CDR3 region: CASSSVQFANTGELFF. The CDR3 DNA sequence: TGTGCCAGCAGCTCGGTGCAGTTCGCGAACACCGGGGAGCTGTTTTTT.

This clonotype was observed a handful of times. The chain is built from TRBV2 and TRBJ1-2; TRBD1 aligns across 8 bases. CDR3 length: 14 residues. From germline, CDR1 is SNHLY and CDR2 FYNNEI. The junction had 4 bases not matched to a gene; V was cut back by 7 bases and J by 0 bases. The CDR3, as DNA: TGTGCCAGCACTAGGACAGGGACTAACTATGGCTACACCTTC. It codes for CASTRTGTNYGYTF.

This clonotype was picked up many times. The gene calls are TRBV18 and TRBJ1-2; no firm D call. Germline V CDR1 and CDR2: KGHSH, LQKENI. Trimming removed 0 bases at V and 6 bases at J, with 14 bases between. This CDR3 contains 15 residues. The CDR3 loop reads CASSPPSNEGNGYTF. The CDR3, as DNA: TGTGCCAGCTCACCACCGAGCAATGAAGGGAATGGCTACACCTTC.

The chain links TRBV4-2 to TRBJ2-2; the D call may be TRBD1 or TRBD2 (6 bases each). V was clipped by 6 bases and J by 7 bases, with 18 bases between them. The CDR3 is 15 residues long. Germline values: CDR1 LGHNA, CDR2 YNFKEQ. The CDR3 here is CASRGANLASGELFF. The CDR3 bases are TGTGCCAGCAGGGGGGCAAACCTAGCGAGCGGGGAGCTGTTTTTT.

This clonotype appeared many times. CDR3 coding DNA: TGCAGTGCTAGAGATCTAGCGGGCACAGATACGCAGTATTTT. It encodes CSARDLAGTDTQYF. The gene calls are TRBV20-1 and TRBJ2-3, with 7 bases matching TRBD2. CDR1 and CDR2 from the germline V gene are DFQATT and SNEGSKA (reference sequence). The CDR3 extends over 14 amino acids. Germline trimming cut 0 bases from V and 1 base from J; bases unmatched to any gene: 1.

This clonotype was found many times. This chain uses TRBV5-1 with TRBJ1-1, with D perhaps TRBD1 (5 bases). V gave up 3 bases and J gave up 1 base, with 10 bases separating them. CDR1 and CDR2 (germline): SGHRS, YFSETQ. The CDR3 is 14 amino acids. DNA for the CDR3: TGCGCCAGCAGCTCGCTGGGGGAGAACACTGAAGCTTTCTTT. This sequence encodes CASSSLGENTEAFF.

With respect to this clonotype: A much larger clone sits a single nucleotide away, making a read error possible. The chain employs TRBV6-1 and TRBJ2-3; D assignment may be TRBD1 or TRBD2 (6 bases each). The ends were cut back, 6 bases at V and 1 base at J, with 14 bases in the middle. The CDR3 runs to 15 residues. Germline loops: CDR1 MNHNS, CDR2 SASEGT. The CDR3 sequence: CASSRTRGGTDTQYF. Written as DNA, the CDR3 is TGTGCCAGCAGCCGAACTAGGGGGGGCACAGATACGCAGTATTTT.

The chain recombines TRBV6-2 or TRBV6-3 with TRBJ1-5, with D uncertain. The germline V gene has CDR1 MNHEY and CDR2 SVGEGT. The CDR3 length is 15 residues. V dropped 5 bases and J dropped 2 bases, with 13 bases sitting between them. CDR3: CASSHAPMGNQPQHF. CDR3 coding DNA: TGTGCCAGCAGTCACGCCCCTATGGGCAATCAGCCCCAGCATTTT.

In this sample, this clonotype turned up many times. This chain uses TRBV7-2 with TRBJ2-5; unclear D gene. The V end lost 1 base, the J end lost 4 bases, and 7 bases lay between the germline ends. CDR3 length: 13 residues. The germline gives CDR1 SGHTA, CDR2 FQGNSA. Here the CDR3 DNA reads TGTGCCAGCAGCTTAGGTCGTCCAGAGACCCAGTACTTC. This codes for CASSLGRPETQYF.

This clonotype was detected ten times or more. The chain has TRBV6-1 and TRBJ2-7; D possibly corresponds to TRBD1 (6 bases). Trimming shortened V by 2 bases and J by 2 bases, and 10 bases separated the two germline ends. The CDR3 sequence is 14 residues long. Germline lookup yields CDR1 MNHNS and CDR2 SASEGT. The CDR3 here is CASSEPRGTYEQYF. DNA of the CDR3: TGTGCCAGCAGTGAACCAAGGGGGACCTACGAGCAGTACTTC.

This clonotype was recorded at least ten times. CDR3 sequence reads: CASRTRGQSYEQYF. CDR3 nucleotides: TGTGCCAGCCGAACAAGGGGACAATCCTACGAGCAGTACTTC. The chain employs TRBV2 and TRBJ2-7, with D possibly TRBD1 on 6 matching bases. Trimming left V 8 bases short and J 1 base short, with 15 bases between. The CDR3 loop spans 14 amino acids. Germline CDR1 reads SNHLY; CDR2 reads FYNNEI.

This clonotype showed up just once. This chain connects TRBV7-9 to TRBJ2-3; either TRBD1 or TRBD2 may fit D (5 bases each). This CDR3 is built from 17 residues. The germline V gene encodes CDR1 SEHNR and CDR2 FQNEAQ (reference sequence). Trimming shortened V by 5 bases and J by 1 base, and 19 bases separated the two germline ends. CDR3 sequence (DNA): TGTGCCAGCAGCCTAGGAGGCTATCGAGGGGGCACAGATACGCAGTATTTT. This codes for CASSLGGYRGGTDTQYF.

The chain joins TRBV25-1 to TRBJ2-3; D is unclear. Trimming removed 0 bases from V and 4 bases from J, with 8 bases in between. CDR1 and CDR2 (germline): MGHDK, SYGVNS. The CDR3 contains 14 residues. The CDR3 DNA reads TGTGCCAGCAGTGAATATTTCCTAGCAGATACGCAGTATTTT. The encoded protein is CASSEYFLADTQYF.

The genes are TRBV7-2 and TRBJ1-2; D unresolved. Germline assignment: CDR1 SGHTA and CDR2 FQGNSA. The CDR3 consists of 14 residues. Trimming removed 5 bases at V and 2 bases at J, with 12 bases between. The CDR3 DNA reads TGTGCCAGCAGCCCTGGACTGAGAAACTATGGCTACACCTTC. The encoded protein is CASSPGLRNYGYTF.

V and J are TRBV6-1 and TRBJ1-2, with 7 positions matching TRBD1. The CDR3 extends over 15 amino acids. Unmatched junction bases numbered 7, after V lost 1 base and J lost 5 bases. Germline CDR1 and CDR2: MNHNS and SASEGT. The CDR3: CASSEVSTGNYGYTF. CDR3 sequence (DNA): TGTGCCAGCAGTGAAGTATCGACAGGGAATTATGGCTACACCTTC.

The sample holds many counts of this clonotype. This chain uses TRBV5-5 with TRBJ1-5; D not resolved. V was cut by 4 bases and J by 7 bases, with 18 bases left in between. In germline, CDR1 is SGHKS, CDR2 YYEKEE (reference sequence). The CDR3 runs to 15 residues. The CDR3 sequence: CASSPRAGSEQPQHF. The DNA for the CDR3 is TGTGCCAGCAGCCCCCGGGCTGGGTCGGAACAGCCCCAGCATTTT. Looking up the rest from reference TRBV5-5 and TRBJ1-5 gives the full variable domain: DAGVTQSPTHLIKTRGQQVTLRCSPISGHKSVSWYQQVLGQGPQFIFQYYEKEERGRGNFPDRFSARQFPNYSSELNVNALLLGDSALYLCASSPRAGSEQPQHFGDGTRLSIL.

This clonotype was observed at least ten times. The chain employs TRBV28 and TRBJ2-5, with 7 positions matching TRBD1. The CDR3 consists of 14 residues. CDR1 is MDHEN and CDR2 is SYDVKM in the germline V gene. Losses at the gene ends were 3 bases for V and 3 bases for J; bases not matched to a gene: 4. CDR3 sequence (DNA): TGTGCCAGCAGTTTTTTTGGACAGGAAGAGACCCAGTACTTC. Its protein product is CASSFFGQEETQYF.

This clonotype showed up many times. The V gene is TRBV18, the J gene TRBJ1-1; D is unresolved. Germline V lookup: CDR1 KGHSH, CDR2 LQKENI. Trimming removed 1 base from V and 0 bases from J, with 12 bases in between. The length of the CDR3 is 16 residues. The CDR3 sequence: CASSPRSGGLNTEAFF. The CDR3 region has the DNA TGTGCCAGCTCACCACGGAGTGGCGGTTTGAACACTGAAGCTTTCTTT.

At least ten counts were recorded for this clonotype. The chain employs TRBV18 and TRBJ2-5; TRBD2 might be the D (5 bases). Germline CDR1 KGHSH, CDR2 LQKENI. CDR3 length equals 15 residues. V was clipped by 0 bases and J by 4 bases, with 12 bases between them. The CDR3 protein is CASSPPAGSGETQYF. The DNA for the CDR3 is TGTGCCAGCTCACCACCCGCGGGTAGTGGAGAGACCCAGTACTTC.

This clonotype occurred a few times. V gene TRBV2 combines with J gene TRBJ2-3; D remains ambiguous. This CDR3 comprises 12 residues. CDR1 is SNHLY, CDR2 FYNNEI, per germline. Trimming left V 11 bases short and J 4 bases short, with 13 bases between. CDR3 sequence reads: CAGNASSDTQYF. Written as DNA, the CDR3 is TGTGCCGGCAACGCCTCATCAGATACGCAGTATTTT. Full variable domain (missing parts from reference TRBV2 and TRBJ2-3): EPEVTQTPSHQVTQMGQEVILRCVPISNHLYFYWYRQILGQKVEFLVSFYNNEISEKSEIFDDQFSVERPDGSNFTLKIRSTKLEDSAMYFCAGNASSDTQYFGPGTRLTVL.

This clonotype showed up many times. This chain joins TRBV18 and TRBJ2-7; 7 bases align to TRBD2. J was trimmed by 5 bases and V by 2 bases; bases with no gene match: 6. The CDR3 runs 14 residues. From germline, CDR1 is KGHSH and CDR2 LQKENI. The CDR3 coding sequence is TGTGCCAGCTCACCAAGACTAGCTTACGACGAGCAGTACTTC. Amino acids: CASSPRLAYDEQYF.

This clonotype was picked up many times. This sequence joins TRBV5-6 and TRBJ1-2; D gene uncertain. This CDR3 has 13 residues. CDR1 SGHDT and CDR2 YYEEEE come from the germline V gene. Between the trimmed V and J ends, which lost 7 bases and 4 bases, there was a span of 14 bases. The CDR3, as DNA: TGTGCCAGCGGGCAACGGAACCTCTATGGCTACACCTTC. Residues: CASGQRNLYGYTF.

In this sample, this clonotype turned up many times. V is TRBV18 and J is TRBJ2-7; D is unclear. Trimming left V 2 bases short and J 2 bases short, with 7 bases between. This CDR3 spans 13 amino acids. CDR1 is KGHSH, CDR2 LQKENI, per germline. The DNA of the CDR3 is TGTGCCAGCTCACCAGCCTCAGCCTACGAGCAGTACTTC. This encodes CASSPASAYEQYF. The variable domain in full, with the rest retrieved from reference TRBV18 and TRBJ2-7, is NAGVMQNPRHLVRRRGQEARLRCSPMKGHSHVYWYRQLPEEGLKFMVYLQKENIIDESGMPKERFSAEFPKEGPSILRIQQVVRGDSAAYFCASSPASAYEQYFGPGTRLTVT.

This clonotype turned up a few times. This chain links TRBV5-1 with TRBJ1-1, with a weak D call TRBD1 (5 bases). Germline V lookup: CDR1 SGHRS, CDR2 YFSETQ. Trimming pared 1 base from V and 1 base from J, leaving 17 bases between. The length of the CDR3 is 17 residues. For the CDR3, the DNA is TGCGCCAGCAGCTTGAGGCCCACAGGCAGCGCGAACACTGAAGCTTTCTTT. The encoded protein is CASSLRPTGSANTEAFF.

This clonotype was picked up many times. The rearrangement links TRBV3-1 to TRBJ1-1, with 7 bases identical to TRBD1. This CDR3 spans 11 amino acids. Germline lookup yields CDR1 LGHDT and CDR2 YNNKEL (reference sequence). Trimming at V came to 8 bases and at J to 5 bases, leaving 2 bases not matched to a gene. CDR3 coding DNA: TGTGCCAGCTACAGGGGAACTGAAGCTTTCTTT. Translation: CASYRGTEAFF.

The CDR3 coding sequence is TGTGCCAGCAGCCAATCATGGGAGACCCAGTACTTC. Its translation is CASSQSWETQYF. The rearrangement joins TRBV3-1 to TRBJ2-5; D uncertain. Germline V gene sequence: CDR1 LGHDT, CDR2 YNNKEL (reference sequence). CDR3 length equals 12 residues. Trimming stripped 2 bases from V and 5 bases from J, with 6 bases between.